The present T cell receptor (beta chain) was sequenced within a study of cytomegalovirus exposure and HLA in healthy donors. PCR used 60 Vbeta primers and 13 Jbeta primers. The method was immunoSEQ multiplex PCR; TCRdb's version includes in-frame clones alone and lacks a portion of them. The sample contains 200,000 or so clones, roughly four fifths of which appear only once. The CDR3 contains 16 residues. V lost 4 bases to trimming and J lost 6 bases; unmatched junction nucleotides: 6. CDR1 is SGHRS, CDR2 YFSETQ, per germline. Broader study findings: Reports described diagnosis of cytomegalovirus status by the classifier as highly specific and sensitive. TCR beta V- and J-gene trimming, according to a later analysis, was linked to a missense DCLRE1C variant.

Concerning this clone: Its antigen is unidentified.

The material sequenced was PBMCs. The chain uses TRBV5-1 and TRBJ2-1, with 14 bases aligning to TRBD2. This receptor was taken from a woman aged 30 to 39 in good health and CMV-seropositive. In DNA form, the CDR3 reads TGCGCCAGCAGCCAGGGGACTAGCGGGAGATTCAATGAGCAGTTCTTC. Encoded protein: CASSQGTSGRFNEQFF. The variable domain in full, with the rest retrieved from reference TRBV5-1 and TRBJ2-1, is KAGVTQTPRYLIKTRGQQVTLSCSPISGHRSVSWYQQTPGQGLQFLFEYFSETQRNKGNFPGRFSGRQFSNSRSEMNVSTLELGDSALYLCASSQGTSGRFNEQFFGPGTRLTVL.